This T cell receptor (beta chain) was found in a study of shared clonotypes between healthy human individuals. Sequencing was performed with immunoSEQ multiplex PCR; in TCRdb, only in-frame clones are kept and a portion is missing. The sample holds around 2.3 million clones, approximately 96% seen once. The V segment lost 10 bases and the J segment 9 bases; nucleotides outside the gene matches: 14. The CDR3 is made up of 14 amino acids. Germline CDR1 MNHNS, CDR2 SASEGT. The receptor was isolated from a man between 18 and 29 years old in good health. The chain joins TRBV6-1 to TRBJ2-1; 8 bases are a match to TRBD2. The material sequenced was naive CD4+ T cells sorted from blood. Subset given: CD45RA+ positively selected. The CDR3 here is CAIRGTRGTGEQFF. The DNA of the CDR3 is TGTGCCATACGAGGGACTAGGGGTACAGGTGAGCAGTTCTTC.